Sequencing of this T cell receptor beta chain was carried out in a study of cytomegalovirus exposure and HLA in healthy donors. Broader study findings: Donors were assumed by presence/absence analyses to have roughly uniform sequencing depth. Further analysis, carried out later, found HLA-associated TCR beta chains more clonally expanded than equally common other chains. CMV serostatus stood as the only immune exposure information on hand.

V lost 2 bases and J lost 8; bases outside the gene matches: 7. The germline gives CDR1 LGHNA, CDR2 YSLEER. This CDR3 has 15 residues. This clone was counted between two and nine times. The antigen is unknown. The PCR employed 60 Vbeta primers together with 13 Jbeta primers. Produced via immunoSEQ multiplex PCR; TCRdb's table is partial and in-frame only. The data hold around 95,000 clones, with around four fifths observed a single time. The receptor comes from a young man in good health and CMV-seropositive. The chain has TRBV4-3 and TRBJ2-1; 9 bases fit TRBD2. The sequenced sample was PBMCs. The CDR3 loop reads CASSQTSGLIYEQFF. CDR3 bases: TGCGCCAGCAGCCAAACTAGCGGGCTTATCTATGAGCAGTTCTTC.